Included here is one TCR beta chain sequence, with context. The CDR3 is 14 amino acids. Trimming took 6 bases from V and 4 from J, leaving 15 bases between them. From germline, CDR1 is MNHEY and CDR2 SMNVEV (reference sequence). TCR beta CDR3 regions were amplified from RNA transcripts. First-round RT-PCR with HTBI primers preceded a second-round multiplex PCR. MiXCR, applied by TCRdb to the multiplex PCR reads, yields one record per CDR3 protein. The sample has some 200,000 distinct CDR3 sequences, around 28% seen once. The source of the sample is a study of Graves' ophthalmopathy and Graves' hyperthyroidism.

Specimen: peripheral blood. V and J are TRBV27 and TRBJ1-1; D not certain. This TCR was sampled from a man aged 50 or older with Graves' ophthalmopathy. CDR3 amino acids: CASRRRGDGTEAFF. The CDR3 coding sequence is TGTGCCAGCAGGCGCCGGGGAGACGGCACTGAAGCTTTCTTT.